Sequencing of this T cell receptor beta chain was carried out in a study of T cells in Graves' hyperthyroidism and ophthalmopathy (dated by TCRdb to between 2017 and 2020). Context from the whole study: Peripheral blood was collected at initial diagnosis, before any treatment. A discovery cohort of roughly 96 patients, about 40 with Graves' ophthalmopathy and approximately 57 with stable Graves' hyperthyroidism, was used to find distinguishing TCR V-J signatures. Prospective prediction of ophthalmopathy was tested in an independent validation cohort consisting of 18 hyperthyroidism patients and 17 patients who later progressed to ophthalmopathy. For training and testing, the 80 to 100 patients in the discovery cohort were randomly divided in a 7:3 ratio. The study also compared thyroid tissue and blood T-cell repertoires from a handful of Graves' hyperthyroidism patients. Once sampling was done, hyperthyroidism patients were given methimazole at a starting dose of 30 mg daily, whereas ophthalmopathy patients were given high-dose intravenous methylprednisolone. TCR Vbeta CDR3 sequencing of fewer than 150 peripheral blood samples (under 45 ophthalmopathy, 75 to 80 hyperthyroidism and approximately 17 progressor patients) is reported in the paper.

Findings and caveats that apply to the study as a whole: Sample size was not statistically predetermined, and blinding of investigators to group allocation was not performed. During validation, the model predicted progression to ophthalmopathy a median of around six months ahead of onset, with approximately 70% sensitivity and 72% to 80% specificity. Ophthalmopathy was separated from stable hyperthyroidism by a 13 V-J signature model, with 87.88% sensitivity and approximately 81% specificity obtained in cross-validation and 80%/75% obtained in testing. Most expanded thyroid clonotypes (frequency above 0.001) were also found in blood, which suggests that blood repertoires may mirror thyroid immune responses.

The TCR beta CDR3 regions were amplified from RNA transcripts. The TCR CDR3 was subjected to a first round of RT-PCR using the HTBI primer set and the Qiagen OneStep RT-PCR kit. The libraries were constructed in a second round of multiplex PCR and then size-selected and purified. Sequencing of the libraries was done on an Illumina HiSeq2000 using paired-end 100 bp reads. The study's own analysis went as follows. SOAPnuke was used to process the raw data, throwing out any read that contained adapters or uncalled bases, had a mean Phred below 15, or lacked an exact constant-primer or identifier match. COPE v1.2.5 was used to merge the high-quality paired reads, and each unique nucleotide sequence was defined as a clonotype. Clonotypes were aligned to IMGT TRBV, TRBD and TRBJ reference segments using MiTCR v1.1. The analysis was restricted to V-J combinations with a frequency above 0.0001, which together covered just over 98% of the repertoires. A TCS score was defined as the ratio between F50 (clonal expansion) and ExV (chaos), using BLOSUM62-based TCRdist between CDR3 peptides within each V-J. Welch's t-statistics and random forest reduced roughly 500 V-J features to under 15, which were used in a naive Bayes classifier (R e1071). Using fastp trimming at Q25 and MiXCR clonotype assembly, TCRdb reanalyzed the public sequencing data and kept in-frame beta chains. Rows are unified per CDR3 protein, each entry keeping the most common DNA and genes. Clone size and V and J calls follow TCRdb, not the original study. The sample table records around 500,000 distinct CDR3 sequences; about 20% of these occur just once. The ten largest clonotypes hold approximately 49% of the sample.

In the ophthalmopathy patients, disease was moderately to severely active, with a Clinical Activity Score of 3 or more, a NOSPECS grade of 4 or more, and a duration of less than 3 months. Exclusion was applied to patients with uncontrolled infections, other autoimmune diseases, pregnancy or lactation. Diagnoses relied on clinical symptoms, serum thyroxine and TRAb, thyroid ultrasound and orbital computed tomography. Ficoll-Paque density gradient centrifugation was used to isolate PBMCs from about 9.4 ml of fresh peripheral blood. Trizol reagent was used to extract total RNA, and RNA quality was then checked on an Agilent 2100 Bioanalyzer. A remark on this clonotype: What antigen it recognizes has not been identified. No base quality information exists; no much larger clone differs at one position.

Deletion took 7 bases off V and 4 bases off J, with a span of 11 bases between the germline ends. CDR1 WSHSY and CDR2 SAAADI were looked up in the germline V gene. The CDR3 covers 13 residues, taking in both the cysteine and the phenylalanine. The sequence is cut down to CDR3 DNA, 39 bases in frame from base 1. Sequences were obtained from blood. The receptor was derived from a woman aged 70 to 79 with Graves' ophthalmopathy. The sequence is built from TRBV10-2 and TRBJ1-5, with the D gene call left open. CDR3 loop: CASIGGANQPQHF. The sequence in DNA is TGCGCCAGCATAGGAGGAGCTAATCAGCCCCAGCATTTT.